This TCR beta chain was obtained from a study of T cell repertoires in cytomegalovirus infection. The overall study: Both recently identified HLA-C-restricted and well-studied HLA-B-restricted CMV epitopes were used in the study. Public TCR beta signature analysis indicated the presence of both CMV infection and matching HLA type.

Notes on the study in general: Frequencies of public TCR beta families were cumulated, and this identified carriers of CMV plus the relevant HLA. Clonotype analysis showed dominance of the ex vivo response by HLA-C-restricted CMV-specific TCR beta clonotypes.

TCRdb reanalysed the reads using MiXCR and keeps one entry per CDR3 protein. The sample lists hundreds of thousands of distinct CDR3 sequences, around a third occurring once. Remarks on this clonotype: The target antigen is unknown.

This CDR3 has 16 amino acids. V gave up 3 bases and J gave up 7 bases; unmatched junction bases: 10. The germline gives CDR1 MGHRA, CDR2 YSYEKL. This chain joins TRBV4-1 and TRBJ2-1; TRBD2 aligns across 9 bases. This material consisted of cultured PBMCs, taken from culture after CMV antigen stimulation. This receptor was taken from a human donor in good health (CMV status not recorded). Some clones in this sample may be carry-over from other donors' samples. CDR3 in DNA: TGCGCCAGCAGCCAGCTCACCGGGACTAGCTATAATGAGCAGTTCTTC. It codes for CASSQLTGTSYNEQFF.